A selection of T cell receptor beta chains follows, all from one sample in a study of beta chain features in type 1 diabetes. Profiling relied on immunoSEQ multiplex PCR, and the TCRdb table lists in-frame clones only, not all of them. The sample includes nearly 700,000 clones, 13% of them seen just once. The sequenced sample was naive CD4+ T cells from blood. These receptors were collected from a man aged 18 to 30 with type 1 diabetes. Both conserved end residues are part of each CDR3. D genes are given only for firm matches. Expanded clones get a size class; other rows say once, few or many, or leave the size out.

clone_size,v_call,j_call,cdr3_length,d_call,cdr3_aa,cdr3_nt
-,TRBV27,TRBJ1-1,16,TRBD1,CASSKERTGGGTEAFF,TGTGCCAGCAGCAAAGAGCGGACAGGGGGGGGCACTGAAGCTTTCTTT
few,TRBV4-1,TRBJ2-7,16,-,CASSPLRDSSPYEQYF,TGCGCCAGCAGCCCTCTCCGGGACTCAAGCCCCTACGAGCAGTACTTC
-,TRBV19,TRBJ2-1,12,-,CASSSPPGMEFF,TGTGCCAGTAGTTCCCCTCCGGGGATGGAGTTCTTC
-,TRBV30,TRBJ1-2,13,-,CAWSPRDFAGYTF,TGTGCCTGGAGTCCCAGGGACTTTGCGGGCTACACCTTC
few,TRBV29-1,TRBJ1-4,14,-,CSVVTQGPGEKLFF,TGCAGCGTTGTCACGCAGGGGCCGGGGGAAAAACTGTTTTTT
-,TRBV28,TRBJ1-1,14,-,CASRPPDRNTEAFF,TGTGCCAGCAGGCCACCCGACAGGAACACTGAAGCTTTCTTT
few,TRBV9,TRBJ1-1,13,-,CASSTHRDTEAFF,TGTGCCAGCAGCACCCACAGGGACACTGAAGCTTTCTTT
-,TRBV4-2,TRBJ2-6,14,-,CASTVGAGANVLTF,TGTGCCAGCACCGTCGGGGCTGGGGCCAACGTCCTGACTTTC
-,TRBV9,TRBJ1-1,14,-,CASSDRPVNTEAFF,TGTGCCAGCAGCGACCGGCCGGTGAACACTGAAGCTTTCTTT
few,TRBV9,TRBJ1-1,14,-,CASSPGQGYTEAFF,TGTGCCAGCAGCCCAGGACAAGGGTACACTGAAGCTTTCTTT
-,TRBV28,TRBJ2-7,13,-,CASSPTGTYEQYF,TGTGCCAGCAGTCCAACCGGGACATACGAGCAGTACTTC
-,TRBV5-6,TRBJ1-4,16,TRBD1,CASSPSYGQGDEKLFF,TGTGCCAGCAGCCCCAGCTACGGACAGGGAGATGAAAAACTGTTTTTT
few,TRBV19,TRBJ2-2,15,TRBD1,CASSSRTGNTGELFF,TGTGCCAGTAGTTCACGGACAGGGAACACCGGGGAGCTGTTTTTT
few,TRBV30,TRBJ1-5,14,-,CAWSRADSNQPQHF,TGTGCCTGGAGTCGGGCAGATAGCAATCAGCCCCAGCATTTT
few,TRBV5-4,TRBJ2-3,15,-,CASSLVGGQGHTQYF,TGTGCCAGCAGCTTGGTAGGTGGCCAGGGGCATACGCAGTATTTT
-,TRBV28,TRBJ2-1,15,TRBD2,CASSFASGPNNEQFF,TGTGCCAGCAGTTTTGCTAGCGGGCCGAACAATGAGCAGTTCTTC
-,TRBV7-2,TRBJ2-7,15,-,CASSLDSQGSYEQYF,TGTGCCAGCAGCTTAGACAGCCAAGGGTCCTACGAGCAGTACTTC
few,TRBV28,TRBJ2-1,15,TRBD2,CASSLGRGSYNEQFF,TGTGCCAGCAGTTTAGGGCGGGGGAGTTACAATGAGCAGTTCTTC
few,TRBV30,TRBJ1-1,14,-,CAWSALVGNTEAFF,TGTGCCTGGAGTGCCCTCGTGGGGAACACTGAAGCTTTCTTT
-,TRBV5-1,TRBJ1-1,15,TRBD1,CASSPGGTENTEAFF,TGCGCCAGCAGCCCAGGGGGGACAGAGAACACTGAAGCTTTCTTT
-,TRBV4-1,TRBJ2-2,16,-,CASTLLGVWDTGELFF,TGCGCCAGCACCCTCCTCGGAGTATGGGACACCGGGGAGCTGTTTTTT
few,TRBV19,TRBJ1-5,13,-,CASRRTGNQPQHF,TGTGCCAGCAGAAGGACAGGCAATCAGCCCCAGCATTTT
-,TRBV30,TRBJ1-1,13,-,CAWSFRDRTEAFF,TGTGCCTGGAGTTTCAGGGATCGGACTGAAGCTTTCTTT
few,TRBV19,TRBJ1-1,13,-,CASSTSVNTEAFF,TGTGCCAGTAGTACGTCGGTGAACACTGAAGCTTTCTTT
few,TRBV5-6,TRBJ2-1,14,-,CASSRSGTHNEQFF,TGTGCCAGCAGCAGATCCGGGACTCACAATGAGCAGTTCTTC
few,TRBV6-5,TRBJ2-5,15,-,CASSPRRNTQETQYF,TGTGCCAGCAGTCCCCGACGGAATACGCAAGAGACCCAGTACTTC
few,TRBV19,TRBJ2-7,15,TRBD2,CASTPIAGAPYEQYF,TGTGCCAGTACCCCCATAGCGGGGGCCCCCTACGAGCAGTACTTC
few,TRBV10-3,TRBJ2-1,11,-,CAISEGNEQFF,TGTGCCATCAGTGAAGGCAATGAGCAGTTCTTC
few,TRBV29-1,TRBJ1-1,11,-,CSVSAGFEAFF,TGCAGCGTTTCGGCGGGATTTGAAGCTTTCTTT
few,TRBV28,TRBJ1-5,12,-,CADGYSNQPQHF,TGTGCCGATGGGTATAGCAATCAGCCCCAGCATTTT
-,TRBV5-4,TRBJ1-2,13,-,CASSFGQGTGYTF,TGTGCCAGCAGCTTCGGCCAGGGGACAGGCTACACCTTC
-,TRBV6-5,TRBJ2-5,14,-,CASSYPGRRETQYF,TGTGCCAGCAGTTACCCTGGGCGACGAGAGACCCAGTACTTC
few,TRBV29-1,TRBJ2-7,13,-,CSVGGRLSYEQYF,TGCAGCGTTGGGGGAAGACTCTCCTACGAGCAGTACTTC
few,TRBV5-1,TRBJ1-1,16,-,CASSPWSGRRNTEAFF,TGCGCCAGCAGCCCGTGGTCGGGACGGAGGAACACTGAAGCTTTCTTT
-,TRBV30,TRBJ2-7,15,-,CAWSSPRGGPYEQYF,TGTGCCTGGAGTTCCCCTCGTGGGGGTCCCTACGAGCAGTACTTC
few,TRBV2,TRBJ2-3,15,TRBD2,CASSRLAGDSDTQYF,TGTGCCAGCAGCCGACTAGCGGGGGATTCAGATACGCAGTATTTT
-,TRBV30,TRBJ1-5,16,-,CAWSEGLPSPHQPQHF,TGTGCCTGGAGTGAGGGGTTACCCTCACCCCATCAGCCCCAGCATTTT
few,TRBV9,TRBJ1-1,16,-,CASSAQGGGDSTEAFF,TGTGCCAGCAGCGCTCAGGGAGGGGGAGATTCCACTGAAGCTTTCTTT
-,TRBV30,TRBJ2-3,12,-,CAWRTNRGTQYF,TGTGCCTGGAGGACGAACCGGGGTACGCAGTATTTT
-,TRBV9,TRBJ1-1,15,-,CASSVGGRLNTEAFF,TGTGCCAGCAGCGTAGGAGGAAGGTTAAACACTGAAGCTTTCTTT
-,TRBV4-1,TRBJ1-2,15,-,CASSQGRTDNYGYTF,TGCGCCAGCAGCCAAGGACGGACCGATAACTATGGCTACACCTTC
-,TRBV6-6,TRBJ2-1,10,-,CASLGYEQFF,TGTGCCAGCCTAGGGTATGAGCAGTTCTTC
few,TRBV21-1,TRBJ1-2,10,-,CASSPRGYTF,TGTGCCAGCAGCCCTAGGGGCTACACCTTC
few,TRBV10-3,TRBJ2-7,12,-,CAISESSGEQYF,TGTGCCATCAGTGAGTCTAGTGGGGAGCAGTACTTC
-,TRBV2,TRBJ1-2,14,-,CASSEVDTYYGYTF,TGTGCCAGCAGTGAGGTGGACACATACTATGGCTACACCTTC
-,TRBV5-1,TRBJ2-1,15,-,CASSLDGISYNEQFF,TGCGCCAGCAGCTTGGATGGTATTTCCTACAATGAGCAGTTCTTC
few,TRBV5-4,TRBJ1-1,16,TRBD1,CASSLKLTGADTEAFF,TGTGCCAGCAGCTTAAAATTGACAGGGGCTGATACTGAAGCTTTCTTT
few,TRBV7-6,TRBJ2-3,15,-,CASSLVGSSTDTQYF,TGTGCCAGCAGCTTAGTGGGGTCGAGCACAGATACGCAGTATTTT
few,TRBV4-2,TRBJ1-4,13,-,CASSQLESGKLFF,TGTGCCAGCAGCCAACTGGAGAGTGGAAAACTGTTTTTT
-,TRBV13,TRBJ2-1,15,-,CASSFASRGYNEQFF,TGTGCCAGCAGCTTTGCGAGTCGGGGGTACAATGAGCAGTTCTTC
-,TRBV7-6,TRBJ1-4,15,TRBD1,CASSSLPTGDEKLFF,TGTGCCAGCAGCTCACTACCGACAGGGGATGAAAAACTGTTTTTT
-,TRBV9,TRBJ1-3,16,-,CASSVTWESSGNTIYF,TGTGCCAGCAGCGTTACGTGGGAAAGCTCTGGAAACACCATATATTTT